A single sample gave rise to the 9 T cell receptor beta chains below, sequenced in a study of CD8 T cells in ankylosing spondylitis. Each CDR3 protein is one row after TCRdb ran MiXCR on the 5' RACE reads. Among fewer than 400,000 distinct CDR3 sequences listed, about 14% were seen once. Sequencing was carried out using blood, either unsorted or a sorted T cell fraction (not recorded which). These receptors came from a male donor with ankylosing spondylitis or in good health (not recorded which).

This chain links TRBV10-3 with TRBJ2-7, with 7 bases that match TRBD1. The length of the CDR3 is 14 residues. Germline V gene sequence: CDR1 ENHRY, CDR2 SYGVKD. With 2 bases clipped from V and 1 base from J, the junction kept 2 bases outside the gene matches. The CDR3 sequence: CAISEQGESYEQYF. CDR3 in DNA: TGTGCCATCAGTGAGCAGGGGGAATCCTACGAGCAGTACTTC.

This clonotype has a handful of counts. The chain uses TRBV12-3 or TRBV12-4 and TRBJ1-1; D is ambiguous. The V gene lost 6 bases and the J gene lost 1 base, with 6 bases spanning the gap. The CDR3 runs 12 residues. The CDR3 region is CASRPENTEAFF. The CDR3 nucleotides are TGTGCCAGCAGGCCGGAGAACACTGAAGCTTTCTTT.

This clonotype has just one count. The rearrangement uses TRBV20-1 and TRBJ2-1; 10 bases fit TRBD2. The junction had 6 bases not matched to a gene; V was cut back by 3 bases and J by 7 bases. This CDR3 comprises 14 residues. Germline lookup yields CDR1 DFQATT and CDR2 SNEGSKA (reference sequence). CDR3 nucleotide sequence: TGCAGTGCTAGGTTCTCTAGCGGGGGAAATGAGCAGTTCTTC. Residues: CSARFSSGGNEQFF.

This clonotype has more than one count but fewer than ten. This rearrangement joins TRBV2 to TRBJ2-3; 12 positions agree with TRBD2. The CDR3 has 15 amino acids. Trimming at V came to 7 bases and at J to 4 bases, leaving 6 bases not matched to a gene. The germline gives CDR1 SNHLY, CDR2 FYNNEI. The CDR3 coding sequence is TGTGCCAGCACTCCGTCTAGCGGGGGGGCAGATACGCAGTATTTT. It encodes CASTPSSGGADTQYF.

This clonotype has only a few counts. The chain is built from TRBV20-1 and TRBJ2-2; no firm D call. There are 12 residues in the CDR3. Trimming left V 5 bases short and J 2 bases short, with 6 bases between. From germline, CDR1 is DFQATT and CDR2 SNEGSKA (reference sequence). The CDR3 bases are TGCAGTGCTTCGGACAACACCGGGGAGCTGTTTTTT. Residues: CSASDNTGELFF.

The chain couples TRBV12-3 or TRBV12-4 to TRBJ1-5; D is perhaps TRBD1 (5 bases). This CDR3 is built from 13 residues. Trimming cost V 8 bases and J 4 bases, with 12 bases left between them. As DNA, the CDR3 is TGTGCCAGCTGCTCAGGGTCAAATCAGCCCCAGCATTTT. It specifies CASCSGSNQPQHF.

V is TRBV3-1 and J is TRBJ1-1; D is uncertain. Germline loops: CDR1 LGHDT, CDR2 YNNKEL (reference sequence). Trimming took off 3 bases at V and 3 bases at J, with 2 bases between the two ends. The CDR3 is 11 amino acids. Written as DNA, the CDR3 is TGTGCCAGCAGCCATGACACTGAAGCTTTCTTT. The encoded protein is CASSHDTEAFF.

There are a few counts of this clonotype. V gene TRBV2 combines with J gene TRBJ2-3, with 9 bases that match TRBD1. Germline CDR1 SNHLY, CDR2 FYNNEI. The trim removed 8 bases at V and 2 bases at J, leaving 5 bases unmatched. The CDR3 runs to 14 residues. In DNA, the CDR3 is TGTGCCAGCCGGACAGGGGATTACACAGATACGCAGTATTTT. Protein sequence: CASRTGDYTDTQYF.

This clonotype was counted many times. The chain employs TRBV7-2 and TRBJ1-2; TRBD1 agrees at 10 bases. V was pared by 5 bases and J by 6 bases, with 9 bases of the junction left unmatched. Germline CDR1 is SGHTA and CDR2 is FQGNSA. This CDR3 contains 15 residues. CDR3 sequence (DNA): TGTGCCAGCAGCCCCTGGACAGGGGGGAGTGATGGCTACACCTTC. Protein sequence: CASSPWTGGSDGYTF.